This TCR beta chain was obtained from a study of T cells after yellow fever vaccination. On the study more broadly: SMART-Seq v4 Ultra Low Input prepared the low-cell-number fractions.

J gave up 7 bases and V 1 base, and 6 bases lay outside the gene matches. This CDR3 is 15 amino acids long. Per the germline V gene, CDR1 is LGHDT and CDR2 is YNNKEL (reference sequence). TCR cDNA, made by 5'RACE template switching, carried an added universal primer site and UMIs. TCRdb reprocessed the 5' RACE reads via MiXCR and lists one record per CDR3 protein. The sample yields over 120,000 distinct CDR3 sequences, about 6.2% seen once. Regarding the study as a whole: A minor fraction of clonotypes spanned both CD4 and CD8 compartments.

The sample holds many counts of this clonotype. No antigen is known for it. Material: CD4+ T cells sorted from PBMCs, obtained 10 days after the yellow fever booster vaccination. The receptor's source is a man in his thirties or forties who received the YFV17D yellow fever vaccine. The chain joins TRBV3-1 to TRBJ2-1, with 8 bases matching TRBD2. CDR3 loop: CASSQGREDRNEQFF. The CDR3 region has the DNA TGTGCCAGCAGCCAAGGGCGGGAGGATCGGAATGAGCAGTTCTTC.